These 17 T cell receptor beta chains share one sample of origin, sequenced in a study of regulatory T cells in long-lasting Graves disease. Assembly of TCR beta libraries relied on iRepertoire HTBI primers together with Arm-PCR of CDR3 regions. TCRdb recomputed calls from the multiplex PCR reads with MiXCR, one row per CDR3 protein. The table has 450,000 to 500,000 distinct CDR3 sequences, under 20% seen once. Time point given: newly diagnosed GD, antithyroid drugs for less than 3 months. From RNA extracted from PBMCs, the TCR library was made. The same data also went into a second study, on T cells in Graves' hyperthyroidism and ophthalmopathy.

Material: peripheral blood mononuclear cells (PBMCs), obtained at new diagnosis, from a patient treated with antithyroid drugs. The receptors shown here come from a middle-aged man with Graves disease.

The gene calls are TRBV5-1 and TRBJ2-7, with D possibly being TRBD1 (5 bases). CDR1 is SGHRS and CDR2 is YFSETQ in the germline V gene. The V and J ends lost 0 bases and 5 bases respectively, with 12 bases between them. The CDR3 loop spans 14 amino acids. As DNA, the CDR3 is TGCGCCAGCAGCTTGGGGCAGGGAATCAACGAGCAGTACTTC. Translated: CASSLGQGINEQYF.

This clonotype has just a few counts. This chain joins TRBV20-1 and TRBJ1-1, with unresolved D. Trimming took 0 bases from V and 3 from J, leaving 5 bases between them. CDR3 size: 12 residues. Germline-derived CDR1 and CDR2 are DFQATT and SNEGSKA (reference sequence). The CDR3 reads CSAREEDTEAFF. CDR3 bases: TGCAGTGCTAGAGAGGAGGACACTGAAGCTTTCTTT.

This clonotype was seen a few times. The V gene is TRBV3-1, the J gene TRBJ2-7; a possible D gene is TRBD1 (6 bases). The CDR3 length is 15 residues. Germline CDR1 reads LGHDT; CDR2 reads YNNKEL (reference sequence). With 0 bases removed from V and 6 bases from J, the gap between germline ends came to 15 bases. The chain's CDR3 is CASSQDSGTIFEQYF. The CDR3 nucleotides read TGTGCCAGCAGCCAAGACTCCGGGACAATTTTCGAGCAGTACTTC.

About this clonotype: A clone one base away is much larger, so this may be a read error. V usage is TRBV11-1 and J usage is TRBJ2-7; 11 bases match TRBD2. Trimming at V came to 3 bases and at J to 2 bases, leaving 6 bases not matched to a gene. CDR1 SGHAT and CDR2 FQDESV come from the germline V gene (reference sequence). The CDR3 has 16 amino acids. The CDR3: CASSFELAGVTYEQYF. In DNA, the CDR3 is TGTGCCAGCAGCTTCGAACTAGCGGGAGTAACCTACGAGCAGTACTTC.

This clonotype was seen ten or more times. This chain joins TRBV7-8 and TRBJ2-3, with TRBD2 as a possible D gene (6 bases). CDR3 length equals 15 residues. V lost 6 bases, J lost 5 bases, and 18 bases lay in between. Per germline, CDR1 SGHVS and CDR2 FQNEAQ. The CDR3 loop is CASRRGESGRDTQYF. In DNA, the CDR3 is TGTGCCAGCAGACGCGGGGAGAGTGGACGAGATACGCAGTATTTT.

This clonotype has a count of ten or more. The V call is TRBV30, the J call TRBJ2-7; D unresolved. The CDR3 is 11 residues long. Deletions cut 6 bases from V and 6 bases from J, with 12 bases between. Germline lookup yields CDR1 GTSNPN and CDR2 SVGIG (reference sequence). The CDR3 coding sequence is TGTGCCTGCGCTATCGGCCCCGAGCAGTACTTC. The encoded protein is CACAIGPEQYF.

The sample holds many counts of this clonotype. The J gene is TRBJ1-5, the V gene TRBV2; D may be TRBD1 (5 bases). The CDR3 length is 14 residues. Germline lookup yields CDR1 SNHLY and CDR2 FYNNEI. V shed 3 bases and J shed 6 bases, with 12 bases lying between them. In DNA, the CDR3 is TGTGCCAGCAGTGAGGGGGGGGGGAGTCAGCCCCAGCATTTT. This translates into CASSEGGGSQPQHF.

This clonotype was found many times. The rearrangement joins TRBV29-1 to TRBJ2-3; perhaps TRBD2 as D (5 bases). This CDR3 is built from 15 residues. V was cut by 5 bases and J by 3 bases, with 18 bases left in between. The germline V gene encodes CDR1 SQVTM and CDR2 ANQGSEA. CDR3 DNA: TGCAGCGTTTCTTTCGGGGTTCAACCTACAGATACGCAGTATTTT. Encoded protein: CSVSFGVQPTDTQYF.

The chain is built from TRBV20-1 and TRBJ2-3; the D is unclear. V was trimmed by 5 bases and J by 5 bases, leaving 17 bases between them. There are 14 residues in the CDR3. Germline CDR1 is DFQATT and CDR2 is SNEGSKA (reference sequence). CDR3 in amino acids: CSASDVSRLDTQYF. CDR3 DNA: TGCAGTGCTTCGGACGTATCTCGTTTAGATACGCAGTATTTT.

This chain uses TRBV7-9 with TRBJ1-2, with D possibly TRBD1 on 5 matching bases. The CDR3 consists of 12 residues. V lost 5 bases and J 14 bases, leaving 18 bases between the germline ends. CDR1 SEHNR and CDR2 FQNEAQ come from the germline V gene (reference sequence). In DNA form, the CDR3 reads TGTGCCAGCAGCCTAAGTTACAGTCCAGGGACCTTC. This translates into CASSLSYSPGTF.

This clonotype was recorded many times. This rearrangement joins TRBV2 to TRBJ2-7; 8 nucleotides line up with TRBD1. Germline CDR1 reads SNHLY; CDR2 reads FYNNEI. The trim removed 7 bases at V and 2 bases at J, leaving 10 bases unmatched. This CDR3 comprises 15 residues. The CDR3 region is CASTLGQGQPYEQYF. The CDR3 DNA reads TGTGCCAGCACTCTAGGACAGGGCCAACCCTACGAGCAGTACTTC.

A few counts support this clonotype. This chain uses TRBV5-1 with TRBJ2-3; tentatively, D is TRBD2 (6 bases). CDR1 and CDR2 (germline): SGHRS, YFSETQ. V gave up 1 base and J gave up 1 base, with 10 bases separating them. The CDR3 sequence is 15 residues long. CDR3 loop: CASSLRVAGTDTQYF. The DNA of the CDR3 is TGCGCCAGCAGCTTGAGGGTAGCGGGCACAGATACGCAGTATTTT.

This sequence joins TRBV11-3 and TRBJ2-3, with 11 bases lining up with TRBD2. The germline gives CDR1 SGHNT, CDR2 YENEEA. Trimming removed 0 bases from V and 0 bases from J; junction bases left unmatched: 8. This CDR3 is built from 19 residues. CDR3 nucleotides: TGTGCCAGCAGCTTAGATCGCGGGACTAGCGGTGCTAGCACAGATACGCAGTATTTT. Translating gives CASSLDRGTSGASTDTQYF.

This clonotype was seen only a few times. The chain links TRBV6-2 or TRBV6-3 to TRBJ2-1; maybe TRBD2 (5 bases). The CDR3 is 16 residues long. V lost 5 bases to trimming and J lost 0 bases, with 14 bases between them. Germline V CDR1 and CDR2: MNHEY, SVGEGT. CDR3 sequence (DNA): TGTGCCAGCAGTGTGGCCCCTAGCAGCTCCTACAATGAGCAGTTCTTC. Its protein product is CASSVAPSSSYNEQFF.

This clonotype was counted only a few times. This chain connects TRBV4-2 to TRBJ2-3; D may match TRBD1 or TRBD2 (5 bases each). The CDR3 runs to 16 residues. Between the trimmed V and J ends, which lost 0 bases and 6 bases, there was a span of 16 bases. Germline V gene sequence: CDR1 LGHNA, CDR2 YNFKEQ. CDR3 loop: CASSQDLFLGRDTQYF. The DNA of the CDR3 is TGTGCCAGCAGCCAAGATCTGTTTTTGGGACGGGATACGCAGTATTTT.

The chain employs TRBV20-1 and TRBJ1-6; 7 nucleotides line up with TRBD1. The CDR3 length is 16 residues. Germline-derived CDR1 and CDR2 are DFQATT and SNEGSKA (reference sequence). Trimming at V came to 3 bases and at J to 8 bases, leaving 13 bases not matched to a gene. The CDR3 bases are TGCAGTGCTAGGTGGGACAGCACTCGATCGGATTCACCCCTCCACTTT. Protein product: CSARWDSTRSDSPLHF.

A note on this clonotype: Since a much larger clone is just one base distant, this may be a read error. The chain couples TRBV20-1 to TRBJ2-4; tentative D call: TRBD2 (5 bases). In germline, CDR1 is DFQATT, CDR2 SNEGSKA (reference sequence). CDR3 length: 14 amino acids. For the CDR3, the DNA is TGCGGTGCTAGAGACCGGGAAGCCAAAAACATTCAGTACTTC. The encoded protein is CGARDREAKNIQYF.